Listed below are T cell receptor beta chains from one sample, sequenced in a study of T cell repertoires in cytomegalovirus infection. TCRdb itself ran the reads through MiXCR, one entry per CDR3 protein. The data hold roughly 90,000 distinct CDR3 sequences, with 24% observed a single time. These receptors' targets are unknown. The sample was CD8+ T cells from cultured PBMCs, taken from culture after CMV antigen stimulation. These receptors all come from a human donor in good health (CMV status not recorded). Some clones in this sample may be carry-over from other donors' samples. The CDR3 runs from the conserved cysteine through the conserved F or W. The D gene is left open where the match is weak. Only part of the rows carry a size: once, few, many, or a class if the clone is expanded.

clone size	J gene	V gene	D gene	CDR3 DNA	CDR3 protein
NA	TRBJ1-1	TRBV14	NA	TGTGCCAGCAGCTCACAGGTGAACACTGAAGCTTTCTTT	CASSSQVNTEAFF
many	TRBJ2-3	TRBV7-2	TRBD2	TGTGCCAGCAGCTCGGGGGGGCGGGCAGATACGCAGTATTTT	CASSSGGRADTQYF
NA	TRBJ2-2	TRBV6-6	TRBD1	TGTGCCACCCCGACCGGGACAGGGCCCCAAGGGGAGCTGTTTTTT	CATPTGTGPQGELFF
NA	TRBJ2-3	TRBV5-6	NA	TGTGCCAGCAGCTTGGAGTTAGAGGGTACGCAGTATTTT	CASSLELEGTQYF
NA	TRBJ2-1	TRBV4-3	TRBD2	TGCGCCAGCAGCCAAGAGCCTAGCGGGTCCCCCTACAATGAGCAGTTCTTC	CASSQEPSGSPYNEQFF
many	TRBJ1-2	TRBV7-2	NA	TGTGCCAGCAGGCGCCGGGACCGCAACTATGGCTACACCTTC	CASRRRDRNYGYTF
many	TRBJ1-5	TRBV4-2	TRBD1	TGTGCCAGCAGCCAAGCAGGGACAGTTAATCAGCCCCAGCATTTT	CASSQAGTVNQPQHF
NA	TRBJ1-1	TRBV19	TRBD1	TGTGCCAGTAGTATAACAGGGGCGACGAACACTGAAGCTTTCTTT	CASSITGATNTEAFF
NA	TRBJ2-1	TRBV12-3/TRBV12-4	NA	TGTGCCAGCAGCCGAAGAAGAGCAAGTTCCAATGAGCAGTTCTTC	CASSRRRASSNEQFF
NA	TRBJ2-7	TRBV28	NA	TGTGCCAGCAGTTCGCAAACACTGACAATTTCCTACGAGCAGTACTTC	CASSSQTLTISYEQYF
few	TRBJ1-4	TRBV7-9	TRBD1	TGTGCCAGCAGCTCGCCGGGACAGGGAAACGAAAAACTGTTTTTT	CASSSPGQGNEKLFF
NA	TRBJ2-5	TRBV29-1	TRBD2	TGCAGCGTCCTTAAACCCGGGACTACGTCGGAGACCCAGTACTTC	CSVLKPGTTSETQYF
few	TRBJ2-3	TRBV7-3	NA	TGTGCCAGCAGCTTAATTACGGCAGATACGCAGTATTTT	CASSLITADTQYF
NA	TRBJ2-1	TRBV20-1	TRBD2	TGCAGTGCTAGGGGGGCCTACCGACTAGCGGGAGGGAATGAGCAGTTCTTC	CSARGAYRLAGGNEQFF
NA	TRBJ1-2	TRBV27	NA	TGTGCCAGCAGTGTGTCAGCGGACTATGGCTACACCTTC	CASSVSADYGYTF
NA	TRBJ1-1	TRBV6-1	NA	TGTGCCAGCAGTGAACGGGAGAACACTGAAGCTTTCTTT	CASSERENTEAFF
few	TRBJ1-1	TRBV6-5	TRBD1	TGTGCCAGCAGTTACTCGCCAGGGGGGAACACTGAAGCTTTCTTT	CASSYSPGGNTEAFF
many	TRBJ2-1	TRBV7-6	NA	TGTGCCAGCAGCTTAATGACAGGCCGATACAATGAGCAGTTCTTC	CASSLMTGRYNEQFF
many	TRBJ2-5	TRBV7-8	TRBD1	TGTGCCAGCAGCGCGAGCGAGGACAGGGAAGAGACCCAGTACTTC	CASSASEDREETQYF
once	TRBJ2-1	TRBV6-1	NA	TGTGCCAGCAGTGAAGGGACCTACACCGGTGGGTACAATGAGCAGTTCTTC	CASSEGTYTGGYNEQFF
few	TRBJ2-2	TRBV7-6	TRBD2	TGTGCCAGCCGCCCGGGATCGGGGAGCGGGGGGGCCGAAATCGGGGAGCTGTTTTTT	CASRPGSGSGGAEIGELFF
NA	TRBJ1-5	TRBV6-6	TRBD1	TGTGCCAACAGTTACTCTGGACAGGGGAGCAATCAGCCCCAGCATTTT	CANSYSGQGSNQPQHF
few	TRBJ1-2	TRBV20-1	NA	TGCAGTGCCCAAGGACTAGCTAACTATGGCTACACCTTC	CSAQGLANYGYTF
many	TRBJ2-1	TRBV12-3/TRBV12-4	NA	TGTGCCAGCAGTTTAGGAGCGGTTCCGCTTCCGAGTCCCCACAATGAGCAGTTCTTC	CASSLGAVPLPSPHNEQFF
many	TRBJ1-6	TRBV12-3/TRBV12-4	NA	TGTGCCAGCACCCTGGGACGACGTGATTCACCCCTCCACTTT	CASTLGRRDSPLHF
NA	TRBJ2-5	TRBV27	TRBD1	TGTGCCAGCAGTTTAGGGGACGGACAGGGAACCCAAGAGACCCAGTACTTC	CASSLGDGQGTQETQYF